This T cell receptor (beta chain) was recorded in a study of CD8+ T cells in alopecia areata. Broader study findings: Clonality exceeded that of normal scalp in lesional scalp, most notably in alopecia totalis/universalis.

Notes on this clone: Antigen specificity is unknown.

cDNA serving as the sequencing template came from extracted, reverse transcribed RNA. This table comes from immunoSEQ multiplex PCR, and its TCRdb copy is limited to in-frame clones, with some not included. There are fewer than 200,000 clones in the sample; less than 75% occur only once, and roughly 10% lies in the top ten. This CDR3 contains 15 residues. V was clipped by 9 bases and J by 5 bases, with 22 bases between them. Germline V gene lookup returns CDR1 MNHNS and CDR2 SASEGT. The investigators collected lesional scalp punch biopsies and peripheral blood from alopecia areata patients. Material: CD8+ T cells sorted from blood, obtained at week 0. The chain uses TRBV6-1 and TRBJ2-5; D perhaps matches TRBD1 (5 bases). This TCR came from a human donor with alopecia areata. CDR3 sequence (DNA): TGTGCCAGTCGTTCGCCCCTGGACATGGGTGAGACCCAGTACTTC. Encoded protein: CASRSPLDMGETQYF.